The rows below give T cell receptor beta chains drawn from one sample of a study of blood T cell repertoires in COVID-19. The method was immunoSEQ multiplex PCR; TCRdb's version includes in-frame clones alone and lacks a portion of them. The data contain 150,000 to 200,000 clones, approximately 90% of them singletons. The source material was peripheral blood. These receptors were taken from a man between 65 and 85 years old with active or convalescent COVID-19. Both conserved end residues are part of each CDR3. D genes are given only for firm matches. The size entry is marked missing in some rows and otherwise reads once, few, many or a size class.

>TRBV10-2|TRBJ1-5|.|.
TGCGCCAGCAGTGAGTCAGGGAGGGCCCAGCATTTT
CASSESGRAQHF
>TRBV28|TRBJ1-1|.|.
TGTGCCAGCAGCCAGCGTTTAGAAGCTTTCTTT
CASSQRLEAFF
>TRBV12-3/TRBV12-4|TRBJ1-5|.|.
TGTGCCAGCAGTTTGGCGGGGGGTCAGCCCCAGCATTTT
CASSLAGGQPQHF
>TRBV19|TRBJ2-1|.|.
TGTGCCAGTAGTATAGTGTCGTCGACAGTTGAGCAGTTCTTC
CASSIVSSTVEQFF
>TRBV28|TRBJ2-7|.|.
TGTGCCAGCAGCCCCCCTGCAGGACTGCAGTACTTC
CASSPPAGLQYF
>TRBV15|TRBJ1-5|once|.
TGTGCCACCAGCAGAGGGGTCACGGCAGGGGTTAGCAATCAGCCCCAGCATTTT
CATSRGVTAGVSNQPQHF
>TRBV30|TRBJ2-3|once|TRBD2
TGTGCCTGGAGTGAGAAGGAGGGGAGGGCCAAGGCAGATACGCAGTATTTT
CAWSEKEGRAKADTQYF
>TRBV14|TRBJ2-7|.|.
TGTGCCAGCAGCCAAGATCCGGGGTGGCACGAGCAGTACTTC
CASSQDPGWHEQYF
>TRBV19|TRBJ2-3|few|.
TGTGCCAGTAGTATACCGGGGACAGATACGCAGTATTTT
CASSIPGTDTQYF
>TRBV5-3|TRBJ2-5|.|TRBD2
TGTGCCAGAAGCTGGAGGGTAGCGGGGGACCCTGGGACCCAGTACTTC
CARSWRVAGDPGTQYF
>TRBV27|TRBJ2-7|.|TRBD1
TGTGCCAGCAGCTGGGACAGGGACCTATACGAGCAGTACTTC
CASSWDRDLYEQYF
>TRBV28|TRBJ2-2|.|.
TGTGCCAGCAGTTTTGATCGGGGCACCGGGGAGCTGTTTTTT
CASSFDRGTGELFF
>TRBV5-1|TRBJ2-7|.|TRBD2
TGCGCCAGCAGCTCTGGTTTCCGCGGGGGGGGACACTACGAGCAGTACTTC
CASSSGFRGGGHYEQYF
>TRBV10-1|TRBJ2-7|.|.
TGCGCCAGTATCCAAAGAGGGCGAGACGAGCAGTACTTC
CASIQRGRDEQYF
>TRBV5-4|TRBJ1-2|.|.
TGTGCCAGCAGCTTAGCAGGACAGAACTATGGCTACACCTTC
CASSLAGQNYGYTF
>TRBV7-2|TRBJ1-1|.|.
TGTGCCAGCAGCTTAAATACGAACAAAGCTTTCTTT
CASSLNTNKAFF
>TRBV30|TRBJ2-7|few|.
TGTGCCTGGAACAGGGACGCCTACGAGCAGTACTTC
CAWNRDAYEQYF
>TRBV6-5|TRBJ2-7|.|TRBD1
TGTGCCACCACGGGACAGCCCTACGAGCAGTACTTC
CATTGQPYEQYF
>TRBV6-6|TRBJ2-3|once|.
TGTGCCACCGGGGGATCAGATACGCAGTATTTT
CATGGSDTQYF
>TRBV27|TRBJ1-3|.|.
TGTGCCAGCAGTTTTAGCAGAATCCTCTACTCTGGAAACACCATATATTTT
CASSFSRILYSGNTIYF
>TRBV19|TRBJ2-2|.|.
TGTGCCAGTAGTGGAAACAGTCTTAACACCGGGGAGCTGTTTTTT
CASSGNSLNTGELFF
>TRBV4-1|TRBJ2-3|.|TRBD1
TGCGCCAGCAGCCTGCAGGGACAGGCGAGCACAGATACGCAGTATTTT
CASSLQGQASTDTQYF
>TRBV7-9|TRBJ2-5|once|.
TGTGCCAGCAGCCCGAAGGGGGATTTTCAAGAGACCCAGTACTTC
CASSPKGDFQETQYF
>TRBV6-5|TRBJ1-4|.|.
TGTGCCAGCAGTTCGCACGGGGGGGGAAGACTGTTTTTT
CASSSHGGGRLFF
>TRBV5-1|TRBJ2-1|.|TRBD2
TGCGCCAGCAGCTTGGCCCAGACTAGCGGGAGGTGGGACAATGAGCAGTTCTTC
CASSLAQTSGRWDNEQFF
>TRBV2|TRBJ2-7|.|.
TGTGCCAGCAGTGAAGCCCTGGGGCGCTACTACGAGCAGTACTTC
CASSEALGRYYEQYF
>TRBV2|TRBJ2-1|.|.
TGTGCCAGCAGTCGGGACTCCCCCCAGGCTGAGCAGTTCTTC
CASSRDSPQAEQFF
>TRBV6-5|TRBJ2-1|.|TRBD2
TGTGCCAGCAGTTATGGTAGCGGGAGCTTATACAATGAGCAGTTCTTC
CASSYGSGSLYNEQFF
>TRBV6-1|TRBJ2-7|.|.
TGTGCCAGCAGTGAATCTCCCTACGAGCAGTACTTC
CASSESPYEQYF
>TRBV7-8|TRBJ1-1|.|.
TGTGCCAGCAGCTTAGGAACACTATCGAACACTGAAGCTTTCTTT
CASSLGTLSNTEAFF
>TRBV4-1|TRBJ1-6|.|TRBD1
TGCGCCAGCAGCCAAGTAGCAGCCGACAGGGGTCGGTCACCCCTCCACTTT
CASSQVAADRGRSPLHF
>TRBV5-6|TRBJ1-5|.|TRBD1
TGTGCCAGCAGCCGAAGACAGGGTGGGTATCAGCCCCAGCATTTT
CASSRRQGGYQPQHF
>TRBV5-1|TRBJ1-1|.|.
TGCGCCAGTACAGGTCTGGAGGGCACTGAAGCTTTCTTT
CASTGLEGTEAFF
>TRBV5-5|TRBJ2-7|.|TRBD1
TGTGCCAGCAGCTTGGTCGCGGGACAGGGCGGTGACGAGCAGTACTTC
CASSLVAGQGGDEQYF
>TRBV3-1/TRBV3-2|TRBJ1-2|.|.
TGTGCCAGCAGCCAAGTCTCGGCGGTAGGCTACACCTTC
CASSQVSAVGYTF
>TRBV24-1|TRBJ2-3|.|TRBD2
TGTGCCACCAGTGAGCGGGGGGGAACAGATACGCAGTATTTT
CATSERGGTDTQYF
>TRBV5-1|TRBJ2-7|.|.
TGCGCCAGCAGCTTGGGATCCTACTACGAGCAGTACTTC
CASSLGSYYEQYF
>TRBV19|TRBJ2-4|.|.
TGTGCCAGTAGTATCGGGGTTCTGGACATTCAGTACTTC
CASSIGVLDIQYF
>TRBV28|TRBJ1-2|.|.
TGTGCCAGCAGCCTAACAGGAGTTTCCCTAAGAGGCTACACCTTC
CASSLTGVSLRGYTF
>TRBV6-6|TRBJ2-3|.|.
TGTGCCAGCAGTTACGATCGCAGGTACACAGATACGCAGTATTTT
CASSYDRRYTDTQYF
>TRBV12-3/TRBV12-4|TRBJ2-7|.|.
TGTGCCAGCAGTTTTGAGGGCCCCTACGAGCAGTACTTC
CASSFEGPYEQYF
>TRBV18|TRBJ2-5|.|TRBD1
TGTGCCAGCTCACCACCGGTGGGGACAGGGGCCCCCGAGACCCAGTACTTC
CASSPPVGTGAPETQYF
>TRBV28|TRBJ1-5|.|TRBD1
TGTGCCAGCAGTCCTATGCTCGTCGACAGGGGGCTATATAGCAATCAGCCCCAGCATTTT
CASSPMLVDRGLYSNQPQHF
>TRBV3-1/TRBV3-2|TRBJ1-2|once|TRBD1
TGTGCCAGCAGCCAAGATGACGGGACAGGGGATCTAGCCTATGGCTACACCTTC
CASSQDDGTGDLAYGYTF
>TRBV2|TRBJ2-1|.|TRBD2
TGTGCCAGCAGTGCCTTAGCGGGGGGGAGCTACAATGAGCAGTTCTTC
CASSALAGGSYNEQFF
>TRBV12-3/TRBV12-4|TRBJ2-7|.|TRBD2
TGTGCCAGCAGTCCGGCGGGAGCGTACGAGCAGTACTTC
CASSPAGAYEQYF
>TRBV11-2|TRBJ2-5|.|.
TGTGCCAGCAGCTTAGAGGGCCGCTACCAAGAGACCCAGTACTTC
CASSLEGRYQETQYF
>TRBV29-1|TRBJ1-6|.|TRBD1
TGCAGCGTGGGGACAGGGGATAAGGGATCACCCCTCCACTTT
CSVGTGDKGSPLHF
>TRBV10-3|TRBJ2-2|.|.
TGTGCCATCAGTGACTATAGTTTGACCGGGGAGCTGTTTTTT
CAISDYSLTGELFF
>TRBV7-2|TRBJ2-7|.|.
TGTGCCAGCAGCTCGACACCCTCCTACGAGCAGTACTTC
CASSSTPSYEQYF
>TRBV28|TRBJ1-2|few|.
TGTGCCAGCAGTTTTACCAGGTCGAGGGACTATGGCTACACCTTC
CASSFTRSRDYGYTF
>TRBV15|TRBJ1-5|few|TRBD1
TGTGCCACCAGCAGAGCAGGGGGCGGTCAGCCCCAGCATTTT
CATSRAGGGQPQHF
>TRBV24-1|TRBJ2-1|.|.
TGTGCCACCACCGGGACACCTTACAATGAGCAGTTCTTC
CATTGTPYNEQFF
>TRBV7-9|TRBJ2-5|few|TRBD2
TGTGCCAGCAGCTCCCTAGCGGGAGGAAGAGCAGAGACCCAGTACTTC
CASSSLAGGRAETQYF
>TRBV29-1|TRBJ1-1|.|.
TGCAGCGTCCGGACTGTGAACACTGAAGCTTTCTTT
CSVRTVNTEAFF
>TRBV28|TRBJ2-3|.|TRBD2
TGTGCCACGACTAGCGGGGGGGAGGCTACGCAGTATTTT
CATTSGGEATQYF